This entry is about one T cell receptor beta chain. These data are taken from a study of blood T cell repertoires in COVID-19. As for the study in general: PBMCs, B-cell-depleted T cells, or T cells provided the cDNA or gDNA that made up the material.

Assay: immunoSEQ multiplex PCR; the TCRdb copy retains only in-frame clones and omits some. The sample includes around 300,000 clones, approximately 88% seen only once; the top ten take 1.5% to 2%. With 5 bases removed from V and 3 bases from J, the gap between germline ends came to 10 bases. This CDR3 contains 13 residues. Germline CDR1 SEHNR, CDR2 FQNEAQ (reference sequence). The sequence was collected from a woman in her thirties with COVID-19, enrolled during active disease. The sequenced sample was peripheral blood. V and J are TRBV7-9 and TRBJ1-1; D is ambiguous. The CDR3 reads CASSPGSYTEAFF. CDR3 sequence (DNA): TGTGCCAGCAGCCCCGGGAGTTACACTGAAGCTTTCTTT.